Reported below is one T cell receptor (beta chain). The antigen is undetermined. The people who gave samples were healthy Caucasians from Russia, aged about 6 to 95. Researchers report isolating at least 6.5 million PBMCs per sample. Germline CDR1 reads MNHEY; CDR2 reads SVGEGT. The CDR3 is 17 residues long. The V segment lost 7 bases and the J segment 2 bases; nucleotides outside the gene matches: 16. The sample comes from a study of blood T cells in healthy people across ages. Findings and limits, study-wide: Estimated diversity across one million T cells was deemed an underestimate.

Alongside a J-beta primer mix, a sample-barcoded 5' primer served in a second PCR lasting about 7 to 12 cycles. TCRdb re-derived calls from the 5' RACE reads in MiXCR, one entry per CDR3 protein. This sample has over a million distinct CDR3 sequences, with approximately 43% found just once. This clonotype was obtained from a woman under 30 in good health. Sequencing used blood. The V call is TRBV6-2 or TRBV6-3, the J call TRBJ2-7, with 8 bases fitting TRBD2. The CDR3 DNA sequence: TGTGCCAGCACTCTCCGCGGGGGAGCGGGAGACACCTACGAGCAGTACTTC. It yields the protein CASTLRGGAGDTYEQYF.